The T cell receptor (beta chain) under discussion was sequenced for a study of metastatic and nonmetastatic thyroid tumors. The wider study: Peripheral blood and tumor or nodule samples from malignant and benign thyroid patients were compared. Study findings and constraints: Compared with benign nodules, malignant thyroid tumors were reported to have significantly higher TCR beta diversity in both blood and tumor.

All patients were untreated before thyroid surgery. Authors' analysis steps: The study built a papillary thyroid cancer distant-metastasis classifier from CDR3 differences across clinicopathological groups. Using MiXCR, TCRdb reanalyzed the PCR reads. The V and J calls come from TCRdb's annotation, not from the publication. Of some 11,000 clones listed, under 25% are singletons. In this sample, this clone is medium-sized. Its specificity is unknown. V was clipped by 6 bases and J by 4 bases; unmatched bases: 4. The CDR3 spans 13 residues. In germline, CDR1 is MNHNS, CDR2 SASEGT. The rearrangement joins TRBV6-1 to TRBJ2-7; 9 nucleotides agree with TRBD1. The sequencing sample was made of adjacent normal tissue. The source of this sequence is a female donor with papillary thyroid cancer or a benign thyroid nodule (not recorded which). Some clones in this sample may be carry-over from other donors' samples. CDR3 DNA: TGTGCCAGCAGGGGACAGGGTGGTTACGAGCAGTACTTC. Encoded protein: CASRGQGGYEQYF.